This is a list of T cell receptor beta chains from one sample in a study of blood T cells in healthy people across ages. TCRdb re-called the 5' RACE reads with MiXCR, one entry per CDR3 protein. Here the sample spans roughly 2 million distinct CDR3 sequences, about 49% being singletons. The specimen was blood. The receptors come from a woman in her thirties or forties in good health. The CDR3 runs from the conserved cysteine through the conserved F or W. A D gene is named only where the DNA matches it firmly. Clone size is stated in some rows and not others, as once, few, many or a class when expanded.

>-|TRBD2|TRBJ2-5|TRBV6-5
TGTGCCAGCAGTTACTCGAAAGCCGGGAGGTCAGCGACCCAGTACTTC
CASSYSKAGRSATQYF
>-|-|TRBJ2-6|TRBV6-1
TGTGCCAGCAGCGCTTGGACCGGCTCTGGGGCCAACGTCCTGACTTTC
CASSAWTGSGANVLTF
>few|TRBD1|TRBJ2-7|TRBV6-6
TGTGCCAGCAGTTACCGGGACAGGGGTGTTTACGAGCAGTACTTC
CASSYRDRGVYEQYF
>-|-|TRBJ2-4|TRBV7-9
TGTGCCAGCAGCTCACTTCTAGCCAAAAACATTCAGTACTTC
CASSSLLAKNIQYF
>-|-|TRBJ2-2|TRBV7-9
TGTGCCAGCAGCCCGCAGACTAGGCCGGGGGAGCTGTTTTTT
CASSPQTRPGELFF
>many|TRBD1|TRBJ2-7|TRBV18
TGTGCCAGCAGTCCAACCGGGACAGGTGCCTACGAGCAGTACTTC
CASSPTGTGAYEQYF
>-|TRBD1|TRBJ1-2|TRBV20-1
TGCAGTGCTAGAGATACCCGACAGGGCCACCGTGGCTACACCTTC
CSARDTRQGHRGYTF
>-|-|TRBJ1-2|TRBV5-6
TGTGCCAGCAGCTTGGTTACGCAGGACGGCTACACCTTC
CASSLVTQDGYTF
>few|TRBD2|TRBJ2-5|TRBV6-2/TRBV6-3
TGTGCCAGCAGTTACTCCTTAGCGGGGGGGCGACCCCAAGAGACCCAGTACTTC
CASSYSLAGGRPQETQYF
>once|TRBD1|TRBJ2-3|TRBV6-2/TRBV6-3
TGTGCCAGCAGTTACACAGGACAGGGCCTCCGAGATACGCAGTATTTT
CASSYTGQGLRDTQYF
>-|-|TRBJ1-1|TRBV7-9
TGTGCCAGCAGCTTAGTTACAGGGCACACTGAAGCTTTCTTT
CASSLVTGHTEAFF
>once|-|TRBJ2-1|TRBV7-8
TGTGCCAGCAGGATAGGGGTTCGGGGAGACAATGAGCAGTTCTTC
CASRIGVRGDNEQFF
>-|-|TRBJ2-5|TRBV28
TGTGCCAGCAGTCTACAGGGCCGTGGGGAGCAGTACTTC
CASSLQGRGEQYF
>many|TRBD2|TRBJ2-5|TRBV7-2
TGTGCCAGCAGTTTTGGGCTAGCGGGGGCCCAAGAGACCCAGTACTTC
CASSFGLAGAQETQYF
>-|TRBD1|TRBJ1-2|TRBV24-1
TGTGCCACCATCGGGACAGGGCACTATGGCTACACCTTC
CATIGTGHYGYTF
>-|-|TRBJ2-5|TRBV6-5
TGTGCCAGCACCTGGCTGGGTACCCAGTACTTC
CASTWLGTQYF
>-|-|TRBJ2-5|TRBV27
TGTGCCAGCATGGATTCCCAAGAGACCCAGTACTTC
CASMDSQETQYF
>-|-|TRBJ2-6|TRBV20-1
TGCAGTGCTAGAGCAGGGAAGGCCTCTGGGGCCAACGTCCTGACTTTC
CSARAGKASGANVLTF
>-|TRBD2|TRBJ2-3|TRBV10-3
TGTGCCATCAGTGCACTTGGGACTAGCGGGGGAAGCACAGATACGCAGTATTTT
CAISALGTSGGSTDTQYF
>few|-|TRBJ2-3|TRBV4-3
TGCGCCAGCAGCCATGTCACAGATACGCAGTATTTT
CASSHVTDTQYF
>once|-|TRBJ2-3|TRBV5-5
TGTGCCAGCGGCCCACCGGGGACAGATACGCAGTATTTT
CASGPPGTDTQYF
>-|-|TRBJ2-3|TRBV12-3/TRBV12-4
TGTGCCGGCAGTTCTCACACTGGGAGCACAGATACGCAGTATTTT
CAGSSHTGSTDTQYF
>-|-|TRBJ2-7|TRBV5-1
TGCGCCAGCAGCTTGGCGACTGGAACCTACAATGAGCAGTACTTC
CASSLATGTYNEQYF
>-|-|TRBJ2-3|TRBV9
TGTGCCAGCAGCGTAGGGGGGTTCGCAGATACGCAGTATTTT
CASSVGGFADTQYF
>few|TRBD1|TRBJ2-7|TRBV29-1
TGCAGCGCTGGTACCCGTAGGACAGGGGGCACTTACGAGCAGTACTTC
CSAGTRRTGGTYEQYF
>-|-|TRBJ1-1|TRBV29-1
TGCAGCGTTGACGGGAGGGGCACTGAAGCTTTCTTT
CSVDGRGTEAFF
>-|-|TRBJ2-1|TRBV27
TGTGCCAGCTTTGATTTCGATGAGCAGTTCTTC
CASFDFDEQFF
>-|TRBD2|TRBJ2-3|TRBV4-2
TGTGCCAGCAGCCAAGCCAACTCGGGATCTAGCGGGGGACCAGATACGCAGTATTTT
CASSQANSGSSGGPDTQYF
>-|TRBD2|TRBJ2-5|TRBV25-1
TGTGCCAGCAGTGGGGGCAGGCGGGGGGGATCCCAAGAGGCCCAGTACTTC
CASSGGRRGGSQEAQYF
>-|-|TRBJ2-1|TRBV3-1
TGTGCCAGCAGCGGGGGGGGCCATGAGCAGTTCTTC
CASSGGGHEQFF
>few|TRBD2|TRBJ2-3|TRBV20-1
TGCAGTGCCCCGAAGGTGGATAGCGGGGTCTCAGATACGCAGTATTTT
CSAPKVDSGVSDTQYF
>-|-|TRBJ2-3|TRBV13
TGTGCCAGCAGCCTGACAACCACAGATACGCAGTATTTT
CASSLTTTDTQYF
>-|-|TRBJ2-3|TRBV29-1
TGCAGCGTCTCCTTGGCCGGGGTCACAGATACGCAGTATTTT
CSVSLAGVTDTQYF
>-|-|TRBJ2-7|TRBV7-8
TGTGCCAGCAGCTTAATGCGGGTCAGGGAATACGAGCAGTACTTC
CASSLMRVREYEQYF
>-|TRBD1|TRBJ2-7|TRBV20-1
TGCAGTGCTAGAGACACAGGGGTTCGAGAGACCCGGTACTTC
CSARDTGVRETRYF
>few|-|TRBJ2-7|TRBV6-2/TRBV6-3
TGTGCCAGCAGCCAAAACAGGGTACCCGAGCAGTACTTC
CASSQNRVPEQYF
>-|-|TRBJ2-7|TRBV5-1
TGCGCCAGCAACTTCATGGGAAGGTTGCCCCACGAGCAGTACTTC
CASNFMGRLPHEQYF
>-|-|TRBJ1-2|TRBV12-5
TGTGCTAGTGGGAGGACTCCGGGACCGCCAACAAAATATAACTATGGCTACACCTTC
CASGRTPGPPTKYNYGYTF
>-|-|TRBJ2-7|TRBV7-2
TGTGCCAGCAGTTTTAGTGGCTCCCTCTACGAGCAGTACTTC
CASSFSGSLYEQYF
>few|-|TRBJ2-7|TRBV28
TGTGCCAGCAGTTTAGCGTTGGGGGGCCCCTTACGCAGTTCGTACTTC
CASSLALGGPLRSSYF
>few|-|TRBJ1-2|TRBV6-6
TGTGCCAGCAGCGCGGGACGGGACTATGGCTACACCTTC
CASSAGRDYGYTF
>-|-|TRBJ2-3|TRBV5-4
TGTGCCAGCAGCTTGTCGTCTGGGGGCCTGGGGGATACGCAGTATTTT
CASSLSSGGLGDTQYF
>-|-|TRBJ2-3|TRBV20-1
TGCAGTGCTAGAGATCCAACTAGGTCAGATACGCAGTATTTT
CSARDPTRSDTQYF
>few|-|TRBJ2-7|TRBV20-1
TGCAGTGCTAGTACTGTTGAACTCCAAGACTACGAGCAGTACTTC
CSASTVELQDYEQYF
>-|-|TRBJ2-7|TRBV21-1
TGTGCCGGCAGCAAAAAAACTTTTAGGGGAGCCTACGAGCAGTACTTC
CAGSKKTFRGAYEQYF
>-|-|TRBJ2-1|TRBV7-2
TGTGCCAGCAGCCGGGACAAGTACAATGAGCAGTTCTTC
CASSRDKYNEQFF
>-|-|TRBJ2-7|TRBV2
TGTGCCAGCAGTGAGGAGGCGTACGAGCAGTACTTC
CASSEEAYEQYF
>once|-|TRBJ2-3|TRBV12-3/TRBV12-4
TGTGCCAGCAGCAGTCGAGACGGCCTCCTCACAGATACGCAGTATTTT
CASSSRDGLLTDTQYF
>-|-|TRBJ2-3|TRBV5-1
TGCGCCAGCAGCTCTACAGCGACTAGCACAGATACGCAGTATTTT
CASSSTATSTDTQYF
>few|-|TRBJ2-3|TRBV27
TGTGCCAGCAGTGACACCGACACAGATACGCAGTATTTT
CASSDTDTDTQYF